A single sample gave rise to the 22 T cell receptor beta chains below, sequenced in a study of patients and donors after allogeneic stem cell transplantation. A single record per CDR3 protein comes from TCRdb applying MiXCR to the RT-PCR reads. Of hundreds of thousands of distinct CDR3 sequences listed, approximately 16% are singletons. Sequencing was carried out using blood, either unsorted or a sorted T cell fraction (not recorded which). The receptors originated from a human donor who was either an allogeneic HSCT recipient or a stem cell or donor lymphocyte infusion donor (not recorded which). It is not recorded whose cells these are; they may come from a transplant donor.

This clonotype was observed a few times. The J gene is TRBJ1-1, the V gene TRBV7-9; 11 bases fit TRBD1. After removal of 1 base from V and 11 bases from J, the junction contained 6 bases not matched to a gene. There are 14 residues in the CDR3. CDR1 SEHNR and CDR2 FQNEAQ come from the germline V gene (reference sequence). The CDR3 sequence is CASSLGDRGTSAFF. The CDR3 nucleotides read TGTGCCAGCAGCTTAGGGGACAGGGGGACAAGTGCTTTCTTT.

The V call is TRBV20-1, the J call TRBJ2-7; 7 positions match TRBD2. Germline lookup yields CDR1 DFQATT and CDR2 SNEGSKA (reference sequence). This CDR3 has 13 residues. V dropped 8 bases and J dropped 3; count of bases not matched to a gene: 10. CDR3 coding DNA: TGCAGTTATGGGGGGGATCCGTACTACGAGCAGTACTTC. Translating gives CSYGGDPYYEQYF.

This clonotype has a handful of counts. V usage is TRBV6-1 and J usage is TRBJ1-2; the D is unclear. V shed 7 bases and J shed 8 bases, with 8 bases lying between them. The germline V gene encodes CDR1 MNHNS and CDR2 SASEGT. This CDR3 has 10 residues. The CDR3: CASNGGGYTF. As DNA, the CDR3 is TGTGCCAGCAATGGAGGCGGCTACACCTTC.

V is TRBV11-2 and J is TRBJ1-6, with 9 positions matching TRBD1. Germline V gene sequence: CDR1 SGHAT, CDR2 FQNNGV. The trim removed 4 bases at V and 9 bases at J, leaving 7 bases unmatched. The CDR3 has 15 residues. The CDR3 DNA sequence: TGTGCCAGCAGCTATAGCGGGACAGGGTTTTCACCCCTCCACTTT. This codes for CASSYSGTGFSPLHF.

There are a few counts of this clonotype. The V gene is TRBV12-3 or TRBV12-4, the J gene TRBJ2-7; 7 positions match TRBD1. The CDR3 consists of 16 residues. J lost 0 bases, V lost 5 bases, and 10 bases had no gene match. The CDR3 protein is CASSPRQGIGSYEQYF. The CDR3 DNA reads as TGTGCCAGCAGTCCCCGACAGGGAATAGGCTCCTACGAGCAGTACTTC.

V usage is TRBV9 and J usage is TRBJ2-1; 8 positions match TRBD2. This CDR3 has 16 amino acids. Trimming cost V 1 base and J 5 bases; bases outside gene matches: 8. Germline CDR1 is SGDLS and CDR2 is YYNGEE. The CDR3 reads CASSVPFGRENNEQFF. The CDR3 coding sequence is TGTGCCAGCAGCGTACCATTCGGGAGGGAAAACAATGAGCAGTTCTTC.

This clonotype was found a few times. The rearrangement links TRBV5-1 to TRBJ1-1; TRBD1 aligns across 7 bases. Germline assignment: CDR1 SGHRS and CDR2 YFSETQ. The length of the CDR3 is 14 residues. Trimming took 4 bases from V and 4 from J; bases not matched to a gene: 7. CDR3 DNA sequence: TGCGCCAGCAGCCGTCGACAGGGTCCCACTGAAGCTTTCTTT. It specifies CASSRRQGPTEAFF.

This clonotype was seen a few times. The rearrangement uses TRBV6-5 and TRBJ1-1, with D tentatively TRBD1 (5 bases). Trimming cost V 7 bases and J 7 bases, with 13 bases left between them. CDR1 MNHEY and CDR2 SVGAGI come from the germline V gene. The CDR3 loop spans 12 amino acids. The CDR3 nucleotides read TGTGCCAGCAAGTCAGGGACCTTTGAAGCTTTCTTT. Its translation: CASKSGTFEAFF.

This clonotype showed up many times. This rearrangement joins TRBV3-1 to TRBJ2-1; D unresolved. Trimming left V 5 bases short and J 5 bases short, with 16 bases between. The length of the CDR3 is 15 residues. CDR1 and CDR2 from the germline V gene are LGHDT and YNNKEL (reference sequence). The CDR3 nucleotides are TGTGCCAGCAGCTTCCCGGCCGCTCGGGACAATGAGCAGTTCTTC. As protein: CASSFPAARDNEQFF.

The chain couples TRBV7-3 to TRBJ1-5; maybe TRBD1 (5 bases). CDR3 length: 15 residues. Germline loops: CDR1 SGHTA, CDR2 FQGTGA. Trimming took off 4 bases at V and 0 bases at J, with 10 bases between the two ends. The CDR3 bases are TGTGCCAGCAGCTACAGGATTCGTAGCAATCAGCCCCAGCATTTT. Its protein product is CASSYRIRSNQPQHF.

The chain joins TRBV5-4 to TRBJ2-7; a weak D match, TRBD1 (5 bases). Per the germline V gene, CDR1 is SGHNT and CDR2 is YYREEE (reference sequence). The CDR3 covers 14 residues. V lost 0 bases, J lost 3 bases, and 10 bases lay in between. The CDR3 is CASSLGADSYEQYF. CDR3 DNA: TGTGCCAGCAGCTTGGGGGCCGACAGCTACGAGCAGTACTTC.

The chain links TRBV6-6 to TRBJ2-3, with TRBD1 matching 11 bases. The CDR3 runs 13 residues. Per germline, CDR1 MNHNY and CDR2 SVGAGI (reference sequence). Losses at the gene ends were 8 bases for V and 3 bases for J; bases not matched to a gene: 1. The CDR3 sequence: CASGDRGTDTQYF. Here the CDR3 DNA reads TGTGCCAGCGGGGACAGGGGGACAGATACGCAGTATTTT.

The table lists this clonotype with many counts. The chain couples TRBV12-3 or TRBV12-4 to TRBJ2-1, with 7 bases that match TRBD1. V trimming: 8 bases; J trimming: 1 base; junction bases outside the gene matches: 11. The CDR3 consists of 16 residues. For the CDR3, the DNA is TGTGCCAGCTCCGAAGGGGGCGGACCTTCCTACAATGAGCAGTTCTTC. This sequence encodes CASSEGGGPSYNEQFF.

This rearrangement joins TRBV6-1 to TRBJ1-2, with 7 bases that match TRBD1. There are 13 residues in the CDR3. Germline CDR1 MNHNS, CDR2 SASEGT. The V segment lost 5 bases and the J segment 12 bases; nucleotides outside the gene matches: 12. This CDR3 reads CASSRTGWTRDTF. For the CDR3, the DNA is TGTGCCAGCAGTCGGACAGGCTGGACCCGCGACACCTTC.

This clonotype was seen a handful of times. This chain uses TRBV7-8 with TRBJ2-7; unclear D gene. Germline loops: CDR1 SGHVS, CDR2 FQNEAQ. Trimming shortened V by 2 bases and J by 0 bases, and 8 bases separated the two germline ends. This CDR3 region has 14 residues. CDR3 sequence: CASSLTSFSYEQYF. As DNA, the CDR3 is TGTGCCAGCAGCTTAACCAGCTTCTCCTACGAGCAGTACTTC.

This clonotype was found many times. V usage is TRBV12-3 or TRBV12-4 and J usage is TRBJ2-7, with a weak D call TRBD2 (6 bases). CDR3 size: 16 residues. V was trimmed by 5 bases and J by 6 bases, leaving 23 bases between them. CDR3 region: CASSRLSGPETGEQYF. As DNA, the CDR3 is TGTGCCAGCAGTAGACTGAGCGGGCCTGAAACGGGCGAGCAGTACTTC.

The J gene is TRBJ2-6, the V gene TRBV5-1; possibly TRBD1 for D (6 bases). The V end was cut by 4 bases, the J end by 0 bases, with 14 bases between. Germline CDR1 and CDR2: SGHRS and YFSETQ. The CDR3 runs to 17 residues. The CDR3 region has the DNA TGCGCCAGCAGCCCGGGACATCTCCCCTCTGGGGCCAACGTCCTGACTTTC. Protein sequence: CASSPGHLPSGANVLTF.

This clonotype has only a few counts. The chain employs TRBV6-2 or TRBV6-3 and TRBJ2-7; D not resolved. Trimming shortened V by 2 bases and J by 3 bases, and 11 bases separated the two germline ends. Germline values: CDR1 MNHEY, CDR2 SVGEGT. This CDR3 comprises 14 residues. The CDR3 protein is CASSYSGIDYEQYF. The CDR3 DNA reads as TGTGCCAGCAGTTACAGTGGAATTGACTACGAGCAGTACTTC.

This clonotype was found a few times. This chain connects TRBV20-1 to TRBJ2-1, with TRBD1 matching 7 bases. V shed 1 base and J 4 bases; nucleotides not matched to a gene: 7. CDR3 size: 15 residues. From germline, CDR1 is DFQATT and CDR2 SNEGSKA (reference sequence). The CDR3 DNA reads TGCAGTGCTAGAGGTTTACAGGGGTATTACAATGAGCAGTTCTTC. Translation: CSARGLQGYYNEQFF.

This chain connects TRBV6-5 to TRBJ2-7; D is perhaps TRBD1 (5 bases). Germline lookup yields CDR1 MNHEY and CDR2 SVGAGI. This CDR3 has 15 residues. V was pared by 0 bases and J by 4 bases, with 13 bases between. The CDR3, as DNA: TGTGCCAGCAGTTACTCCGACAGAGTGATATACGAGCAGTACTTC. It yields the protein CASSYSDRVIYEQYF.

The chain joins TRBV29-1 to TRBJ1-2; 8 bases align to TRBD1. Per germline, CDR1 SQVTM and CDR2 ANQGSEA. The J segment lost 8 bases and the V segment lost 7 bases, leaving 9 bases of the junction unmatched. The CDR3 runs 12 residues. The CDR3 sequence: CSAYQGAQGYTF. CDR3 bases: TGCAGCGCGTACCAGGGGGCTCAAGGCTACACCTTC. Together with reference TRBV29-1 and TRBJ1-2, the CDR3 gives the full variable domain: SAVISQKPSRDICQRGTSLTIQCQVDSQVTMMFWYRQQPGQSLTLIATANQGSEATYESGFVIDKFPISRPNLTFSTLTVSNMSPEDSSIYLCSAYQGAQGYTFGSGTRLTVV.

This chain links TRBV11-1 with TRBJ2-2; 12 nucleotides agree with TRBD2. CDR1 and CDR2 (germline): SGHAT, FQDESV (reference sequence). This CDR3 is 20 amino acids long. With V trimmed by 7 bases and J by 1 base, 16 bases remained unmatched. CDR3 sequence reads: CASIKGTGGLAGRNTGELFF. The CDR3 DNA follows: TGTGCCAGCATCAAAGGGACCGGAGGACTAGCGGGAAGGAACACCGGGGAGCTGTTTTTT.